A selection of T cell receptor beta chains follows, all from one sample in a study of cytomegalovirus exposure and HLA in healthy donors. The method was immunoSEQ multiplex PCR; TCRdb's version includes in-frame clones alone and lacks a portion of them. The sample carries approximately 220,000 clones, roughly 83% recorded once. The sequenced material came from PBMCs. These receptors originate from a boy aged 2 to 10 in good health and CMV-seronegative. Each CDR3 is given with its conserved first and last residue. The D gene is left open where the match is weak. Size is omitted from some rows. Given values are once, few, many or a class for expanded clones.

abundance | d_gene | j_gene | v_gene | CDR3aa | CDR3nt
NA | TRBD1 | TRBJ2-7 | TRBV7-8 | CASSAGQGAFYEQYF | TGTGCCAGCAGCGCGGGACAGGGGGCTTTCTACGAGCAGTACTTC
NA | NA | TRBJ2-7 | TRBV10-3 | CAISESPGEGGLSYEQYF | TGTGCCATCAGTGAGTCGCCTGGGGAGGGGGGGCTTTCCTACGAGCAGTACTTC
NA | TRBD1 | TRBJ2-3 | TRBV5-4 | CASSSGGQGASTDTQYF | TGTGCCAGCAGCTCTGGTGGACAGGGGGCAAGCACAGATACGCAGTATTTT
NA | TRBD1 | TRBJ2-5 | TRBV2 | CASSGAGGETQYF | TGTGCCAGCAGTGGGGCAGGGGGAGAGACCCAGTACTTC
NA | TRBD1 | TRBJ2-7 | TRBV30 | CAWSVPGQGRQYF | TGTGCCTGGAGTGTACCGGGACAGGGAAGACAGTACTTC
NA | NA | TRBJ2-7 | TRBV4-1 | CASSQERPGLLYEQYF | TGCGCCAGCAGCCAAGAAAGGCCGGGACTCCTGTACGAGCAGTACTTC
NA | TRBD2 | TRBJ2-5 | TRBV30 | CAWSKGLAETQYF | TGTGCCTGGAGTAAGGGACTAGCAGAGACCCAGTACTTC
NA | TRBD2 | TRBJ2-1 | TRBV6-6 | CASRPWTSVYNEQFF | TGTGCCAGCAGACCCTGGACTAGCGTCTACAATGAGCAGTTCTTC
NA | NA | TRBJ1-1 | TRBV9 | CASSVVEQRVEAFF | TGTGCCAGCAGCGTAGTGGAGCAACGGGTTGAAGCTTTCTTT
NA | NA | TRBJ2-1 | TRBV13 | CASSAFGVAGEQFF | TGTGCCAGCAGCGCCTTTGGGGTAGCAGGGGAGCAGTTCTTC
NA | NA | TRBJ1-5 | TRBV5-1 | CASSPGVDQPQHF | TGCGCCAGCAGCCCAGGGGTCGATCAGCCCCAGCATTTT
NA | TRBD1 | TRBJ1-2 | TRBV30 | CAWSRQGAYGYTF | TGTGCCTGGAGTCGGCAGGGGGCATATGGCTACACCTTC
NA | NA | TRBJ2-3 | TRBV6-1 | CASSEVLSQAQYF | TGTGCCAGCAGTGAAGTTTTGAGCCAAGCGCAGTATTTT
NA | NA | TRBJ1-5 | TRBV6-5 | CASSEANDQHF | TGTGCCAGCAGTGAAGCAAACGATCAGCATTTT
NA | TRBD1 | TRBJ2-5 | TRBV6-1 | CASSEAYRGETQYF | TGTGCCAGCAGTGAAGCGTACAGGGGGGAGACCCAGTACTTC
NA | NA | TRBJ2-7 | TRBV19 | CASSRTEGLGEQYF | TGTGCCAGTAGTCGGACAGAGGGCTTAGGCGAGCAGTACTTC
NA | TRBD2 | TRBJ2-7 | TRBV4-1 | CASSQEPLAGDDSSYEQYF | TGCGCCAGCAGCCAAGAGCCTCTAGCGGGAGACGACAGCTCCTACGAGCAGTACTTC
NA | NA | TRBJ1-1 | TRBV15 | CATSGSSGTEAFF | TGTGCCACCAGCGGAAGTTCGGGCACTGAAGCTTTCTTT
NA | TRBD1 | TRBJ2-1 | TRBV27 | CASPGDRTGKLPNEQFF | TGTGCCAGCCCGGGGGATCGGACAGGGAAATTACCCAATGAGCAGTTCTTC
NA | NA | TRBJ2-5 | TRBV5-1 | CASSLDAATQYF | TGCGCCAGCAGCTTGGACGCGGCGACCCAGTACTTC
NA | TRBD1 | TRBJ2-4 | TRBV29-1 | CSVYSGQGNIQYF | TGCAGCGTCTACTCGGGACAGGGAAACATTCAGTACTTC
NA | TRBD2 | TRBJ2-7 | TRBV28 | CASSLSGLAGGPAEQYF | TGTGCCAGCAGTTTGTCTGGACTAGCGGGAGGGCCGGCCGAGCAGTACTTC
NA | TRBD2 | TRBJ2-7 | TRBV2 | CASSEWASGGQRAHF | TGTGCCAGCAGTGAATGGGCTAGCGGGGGCCAACGAGCGCACTTC
NA | TRBD2 | TRBJ2-3 | TRBV2 | CASRGGLAGGGTQYF | TGTGCCAGCAGGGGGGGACTAGCGGGGGGAGGTACGCAGTATTTT
once | NA | TRBJ1-2 | TRBV25-1 | CASRAENYGYTF | TGTGCCAGCAGGGCAGAAAACTATGGCTACACCTTC
few | NA | TRBJ1-2 | TRBV7-6 | CASSLDSYGYTF | TGTGCCAGCAGCCTGGACAGCTATGGCTACACCTTC
few | NA | TRBJ1-1 | TRBV6-5 | CASSLGGWNTEAFF | TGTGCCAGCAGTCTAGGGGGATGGAACACTGAAGCTTTCTTT
NA | TRBD1 | TRBJ1-2 | TRBV5-1 | CASSLGQGYTF | TGCGCCAGCAGCCTGGGACAGGGCTACACCTTC
NA | NA | TRBJ1-5 | TRBV10-1 | CASSASGEGQPQHF | TGCGCCAGCAGTGCCTCTGGGGAGGGACAGCCCCAGCATTTT
NA | TRBD2 | TRBJ2-7 | TRBV5-1 | CASSLLGGASEQYF | TGCGCCAGCAGCTTGCTCGGGGGGGCCTCCGAGCAGTACTTC
NA | TRBD1 | TRBJ2-1 | TRBV13 | CASSSETGERGFYNEQFF | TGTGCCAGCAGCTCCGAGACAGGGGAGAGGGGATTTTACAATGAGCAGTTCTTC
NA | NA | TRBJ2-1 | TRBV19 | CASSPSPYNEQFF | TGTGCCAGTAGCCCCTCCCCCTACAATGAGCAGTTCTTC
NA | TRBD1 | TRBJ1-6 | TRBV30 | CAWSLDRDSPLHF | TGTGCCTGGAGTTTGGACAGGGATTCACCCCTCCACTTT
NA | TRBD1 | TRBJ1-5 | TRBV5-8 | CASSGTGASQPQHF | TGTGCCAGCAGCGGGACAGGGGCTAGTCAGCCCCAGCATTTT
NA | TRBD1 | TRBJ2-2 | TRBV7-2 | CASSLVGQGKTGELFF | TGTGCCAGCAGCTTAGTGGGACAGGGGAAAACCGGGGAGCTGTTTTTT
NA | NA | TRBJ2-3 | TRBV19 | CASSINRGTDTQYF | TGTGCCAGTAGTATTAACCGAGGCACAGATACGCAGTATTTT
NA | TRBD1 | TRBJ1-5 | TRBV4-1 | CASSQAGQGVQPQHF | TGCGCCAGCAGCCAAGCGGGACAGGGGGTTCAGCCCCAGCATTTT
few | NA | TRBJ1-4 | TRBV12-5 | CASGSGGSNEKLFF | TGTGCTAGTGGCAGTGGGGGCTCTAATGAAAAACTGTTTTTT
NA | NA | TRBJ1-1 | TRBV5-1 | CASSQGPSTEAFF | TGCGCCAGCAGTCAGGGCCCCAGCACTGAAGCTTTCTTT
NA | TRBD1 | TRBJ1-4 | TRBV4-1 | CASRQGTNEKLFF | TGCGCCAGCAGACAGGGGACTAATGAAAAACTGTTTTTT
NA | TRBD1 | TRBJ1-2 | TRBV6-1 | CASSLGQGLGYGYTF | TGTGCCAGCAGCCTAGGACAGGGCTTAGGCTATGGCTACACCTTC
few | NA | TRBJ1-1 | TRBV15 | CATSRDPRDVAFF | TGTGCCACCAGCAGAGATCCGAGGGATGTAGCTTTCTTT
NA | TRBD1 | TRBJ1-6 | TRBV2 | CARNTGTDNSPLHF | TGTGCCAGAAATACCGGGACAGATAATTCACCCCTCCACTTT
NA | NA | TRBJ1-1 | TRBV14 | CASNPIEAEAFF | TGTGCCAGCAACCCGATAGAGGCTGAAGCTTTCTTT